Below, 21 T cell receptor beta chains from the same sample are listed, as sequenced in a study of T cells in Graves' hyperthyroidism and ophthalmopathy. From RNA transcripts, TCR beta CDR3 regions were amplified. First-round RT-PCR of the TCR CDR3 relied on the HTBI primer set. TCRdb reanalysed the multiplex PCR reads using MiXCR and keeps one entry per CDR3 protein. The data hold hundreds of thousands of distinct CDR3 sequences, with 35% to 55% observed a single time. The sequenced sample consisted of peripheral blood or thyroid tissue (not recorded which). Source of these receptors: a woman in her late teens or twenties with Graves' hyperthyroidism.

This clonotype showed up many times. The J gene is TRBJ2-7, the V gene TRBV10-3, with a weak D call TRBD1 (6 bases). V was trimmed by 7 bases and J by 6 bases, leaving 22 bases between them. This CDR3 contains 15 residues. CDR1 is ENHRY and CDR2 is SYGVKD in the germline V gene. As DNA, the CDR3 is TGTGCCATCATCAACCGTACCGGGACAAAGGCCGAGCAGTACTTC. The encoded protein is CAIINRTGTKAEQYF.

This clonotype was counted between two and nine times. CDR3 nucleotide sequence: TGCAGTGCTAGTTTCTTCCAGGGCGGCGGCTACACCTTC. It yields the protein CSASFFQGGGYTF. The chain recombines TRBV20-1 with TRBJ1-2; perhaps TRBD1 as D (5 bases). In germline, CDR1 is DFQATT, CDR2 SNEGSKA (reference sequence). The CDR3 is made up of 13 amino acids. V was clipped by 3 bases and J by 8 bases, with 16 bases between them.

This clonotype appeared many times. This sequence joins TRBV29-1 and TRBJ2-7; the D gene is possibly TRBD2 (5 bases). V gave up 4 bases and J gave up 6 bases, with 16 bases separating them. Germline V gives CDR1 SQVTM, CDR2 ANQGSEA. The CDR3 totals 13 residues. The CDR3 region has the DNA TGCAGCGTTGCGTCGGAGACTAATGGCGAGCAGTACTTC. Encoded protein: CSVASETNGEQYF.

This clonotype was recorded at least ten times. The chain uses TRBV12-3 or TRBV12-4 and TRBJ1-5; no firm D call. V was pared by 7 bases and J by 1 base, with 8 bases between. CDR3 length: 13 residues. The CDR3 nucleotides are TGTGCCAGCACCCCGGGGAGCAATCAGCCCCAGCATTTT. This codes for CASTPGSNQPQHF.

The chain employs TRBV15 and TRBJ2-6, with D unclear. The V and J ends lost 6 bases and 4 bases respectively, with 13 bases between them. CDR1 is LNHNV, CDR2 YYDKDF, per germline (reference sequence). CDR3 length: 15 residues. CDR3 nucleotides: TGTGCCACCAGTATTTACAGTCTCGGGGCCAACGTCCTGACTTTC. The encoded protein is CATSIYSLGANVLTF.

The chain uses TRBV7-9 and TRBJ2-6, with D possibly matching TRBD2 (5 bases). With 3 bases removed from V and 0 bases from J, the gap between germline ends came to 12 bases. Germline CDR1 reads SEHNR; CDR2 reads FQNEAQ (reference sequence). This CDR3 region has 17 residues. The CDR3 DNA is TGTGCCAGCAGCTTCGGAGCGGAGAACTCTGGGGCCAACGTCCTGACTTTC. Translated, it gives CASSFGAENSGANVLTF.

The CDR3 sequence: CASSQTSGSRGELFF. Written as DNA, the CDR3 is TGTGCCAGCAGTCAGACTAGCGGGAGTCGCGGGGAGCTGTTTTTT. V gene TRBV11-3 combines with J gene TRBJ2-2; 12 bases are shared with TRBD2. The germline gives CDR1 SGHNT, CDR2 YENEEA. The CDR3 consists of 15 residues. Unmatched junction bases numbered 6, after V lost 6 bases and J lost 7 bases.

The table lists this clonotype with a count of one. One end of the junction varies from germline; a read error may be responsible. This sequence joins TRBV24-1 and TRBJ2-7; D could derive from TRBD1 or TRBD2 (5 bases each). This CDR3 is 15 amino acids long. Germline loops: CDR1 KGHDR, CDR2 SFDVKD. CDR3 nucleotide sequence: TGTGCCATCAGTGAGTCTGCCGGGACCATCTACGAGCAGTACTTC. As protein: CAISESAGTIYEQYF.

The chain carries TRBV27 and TRBJ2-7; D is perhaps TRBD1 (5 bases). Looked up from germline, CDR1 is MNHEY and CDR2 is SMNVEV (reference sequence). The CDR3 has 13 residues. V lost 2 bases and J lost 6, with 11 bases in between. This chain's CDR3 is CASSLVRTGEQYF. The CDR3 DNA sequence: TGTGCCAGCAGTTTAGTGCGAACAGGCGAGCAGTACTTC.

This clonotype was recorded many times. The CDR3 region has the DNA TGTGCCATCAGTGAAGAGGTCGGCTACACCTTC. Protein sequence: CAISEEVGYTF. The chain combines TRBV10-3 with TRBJ1-2; D is ambiguous. The CDR3 is 11 amino acids. V lost 3 bases, J lost 8 bases, and 7 bases lay in between. Germline lookup yields CDR1 ENHRY and CDR2 SYGVKD.

There are many counts of this clonotype. CDR3 amino acids: CSAKVARDQETQYF. Here the CDR3 DNA reads TGCAGCGCCAAAGTTGCTCGGGACCAAGAGACCCAGTACTTC. The chain carries TRBV29-1 and TRBJ2-5; D not certain. Trimming pared 7 bases from V and 0 bases from J, leaving 15 bases between. The CDR3 spans 14 residues. Germline values: CDR1 SQVTM, CDR2 ANQGSEA.

This chain uses TRBV7-9 with TRBJ2-5; the match to TRBD2 covers 12 bases. Germline V gives CDR1 SEHNR, CDR2 FQNEAQ (reference sequence). After removal of 8 bases from V and 5 bases from J, the junction contained 6 bases not matched to a gene. The CDR3 is made up of 14 amino acids. Written as DNA, the CDR3 is TGTGCCAGCGAACTAGCGGGAGGTGGGGAGACCCAGTACTTC. Amino acid sequence: CASELAGGGETQYF.

This chain joins TRBV9 and TRBJ1-1, with 10 positions matching TRBD1. This CDR3 contains 14 residues. Germline values: CDR1 SGDLS, CDR2 YYNGEE. Trimming cost V 5 bases and J 7 bases; bases outside gene matches: 8. CDR3 coding DNA: TGTGCCAGCAGTTACTCAGGACAGGGGGATGAAGCTTTCTTT. This sequence encodes CASSYSGQGDEAFF. The entire variable domain, with the rest obtained from reference TRBV9 and TRBJ1-1, is as follows: DSGVTQTPKHLITATGQRVTLRCSPRSGDLSVYWYQQSLDQGLQFLIQYYNGEERAKGNILERFSAQQFPDLHSELNLSSLELGDSALYFCASSYSGQGDEAFFGQGTRLTVV.

CDR3 in DNA: TGTGCCAGCAGCTTACAGGGGGCTAGAGAAGCTTTCTTT. Protein: CASSLQGAREAFF. The chain recombines TRBV7-9 with TRBJ1-1; 8 positions agree with TRBD1. The CDR3 runs to 13 residues. Unmatched junction bases numbered 4, after V lost 2 bases and J lost 8 bases. CDR1 is SEHNR, CDR2 FQNEAQ, per germline (reference sequence).

This clonotype was seen repeatedly, ten times or more. The V call is TRBV25-1, the J call TRBJ1-3, with unresolved D. The CDR3 is made up of 13 amino acids. Germline lookup yields CDR1 MGHDK and CDR2 SYGVNS. V lost 1 base and J lost 5, with 6 bases in between. CDR3 nucleotide sequence: TGTGCCAGCAGTGAATTAAGGAGAAACACCATATATTTT. This sequence encodes CASSELRRNTIYF.

As regards this clonotype: It may be a read error: a sequence one base away is much more abundant. The chain employs TRBV5-1 and TRBJ2-7; D unresolved. Germline assignment: CDR1 SGHRS and CDR2 YFSETQ. The CDR3 has 12 amino acids. V was trimmed by 5 bases and J by 2 bases, leaving 8 bases between them. CDR3 sequence reads: CASSQTPYEQYF. CDR3 DNA: TGCGCCAGCAGTCAGACGCCCTACGAGCAGTACTTC.

This clonotype was counted many times. The chain recombines TRBV12-3 or TRBV12-4 with TRBJ1-1, with D unresolved. There are 11 residues in the CDR3. Trimming left V 4 bases short and J 7 bases short, with 7 bases between. In nucleotides, the CDR3 is TGTGCCAGCAGTTCGAGGGTTGAAGCTTTCTTT. Translation: CASSSRVEAFF.

The sample holds many counts of this clonotype. The J gene is TRBJ2-5, the V gene TRBV13; 9 nucleotides match TRBD1. Germline-derived CDR1 and CDR2 are PRHDT and FYEKMQ (reference sequence). The CDR3 sequence is 15 residues long. V lost 4 bases, J lost 3 bases, and 6 bases stayed unmatched. The CDR3, as DNA: TGTGCCAGCAGCTCGTACAGGGGGCTTGAAGAGACCCAGTACTTC. Amino acid sequence: CASSSYRGLEETQYF. Based on the CDR3 plus reference TRBV13 and TRBJ2-5, the full variable domain is AAGVIQSPRHLIKEKRETATLKCYPIPRHDTVYWYQQGPGQDPQFLISFYEKMQSDKGSIPDRFSAQQFSDYHSELNMSSLELGDSALYFCASSSYRGLEETQYFGPGTRLLVL.

A note on this clonotype: The junction does not match germline at one end; this may be a read error. J is TRBJ1-1 and V is TRBV10-2; D remains unclear. The CDR3 loop spans 15 amino acids. The germline gives CDR1 WSHSY, CDR2 SAAADI. CDR3: CASGLTAAMNTEAFF. DNA for the CDR3: TGTGCTAGTGGTTTGACCGCAGCCATGAACACTGAAGCTTTCTTT.

The chain uses TRBV7-3 and TRBJ1-1; D unresolved. Trimming pared 5 bases from V and 3 bases from J, leaving 13 bases between. The CDR3 loop spans 14 amino acids. Germline CDR1 SGHTA, CDR2 FQGTGA. DNA of the CDR3: TGTGCCAGCAGCCCACGCGCGGAGCACACTGAAGCTTTCTTT. It encodes CASSPRAEHTEAFF.

About this clonotype: This is likely a read error, given that the CDR3 carries no conserved phenylalanine or tryptophan at its end. V and J are TRBV7-9 and TRBJ2-7; D might be TRBD1 (5 bases). The CDR3 has 12 residues. Between the trimmed V and J ends, which lost 1 base and 7 bases, there was a span of 8 bases. The germline gives CDR1 SEHNR, CDR2 FQNEAQ (reference sequence). The chain's CDR3 is CASSLEGDEQYL. For the CDR3, the DNA is TGTGCCAGCAGCTTAGAAGGGGATGAGCAGTACCTC.